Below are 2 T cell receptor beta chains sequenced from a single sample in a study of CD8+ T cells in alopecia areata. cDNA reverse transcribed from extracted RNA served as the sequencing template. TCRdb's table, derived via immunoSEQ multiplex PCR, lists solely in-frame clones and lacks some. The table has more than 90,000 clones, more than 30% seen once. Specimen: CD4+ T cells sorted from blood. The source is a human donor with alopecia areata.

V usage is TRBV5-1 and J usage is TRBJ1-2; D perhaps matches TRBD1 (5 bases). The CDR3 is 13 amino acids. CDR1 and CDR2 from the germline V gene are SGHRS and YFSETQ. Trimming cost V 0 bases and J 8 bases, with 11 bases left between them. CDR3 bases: TGCGCCAGCAGCTTGGTCCAGGGATTCGGCTACACCTTC. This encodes CASSLVQGFGYTF.

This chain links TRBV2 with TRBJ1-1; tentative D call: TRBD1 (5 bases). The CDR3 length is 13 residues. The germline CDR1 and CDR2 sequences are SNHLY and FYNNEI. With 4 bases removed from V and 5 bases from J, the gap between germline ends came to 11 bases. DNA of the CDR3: TGTGCCAGCAGTGGAGGGGTACGAACTGAAGCTTTCTTT. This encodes CASSGGVRTEAFF. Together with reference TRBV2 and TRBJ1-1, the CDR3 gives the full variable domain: EPEVTQTPSHQVTQMGQEVILRCVPISNHLYFYWYRQILGQKVEFLVSFYNNEISEKSEIFDDQFSVERPDGSNFTLKIRSTKLEDSAMYFCASSGGVRTEAFFGQGTRLTVV.